The 4 T cell receptor beta chains listed next were all sequenced from one sample in a study of cytomegalovirus exposure and HLA in healthy donors. Using immunoSEQ multiplex PCR, the repertoire was profiled, and TCRdb retains in-frame clones only, with some absent. The table shows 220,000 or so clones, with around 80% occurring only once. Material for sequencing was PBMCs. These receptors all come from a woman in her 30s in good health and CMV-seropositive.

V and J are TRBV5-1 and TRBJ1-4; no firm D call. From germline, CDR1 is SGHRS and CDR2 YFSETQ. The CDR3 spans 14 residues. The V gene lost 0 bases and the J gene lost 4 bases, with 7 bases spanning the gap. CDR3 loop: CASSLDSLNEKLFF. Written as DNA, the CDR3 is TGCGCCAGCAGCTTGGACAGCCTTAATGAAAAACTGTTTTTT.

This clone has only a few counts. The gene calls are TRBV6-4 and TRBJ1-2, with TRBD1 matching 10 bases. Germline-derived CDR1 and CDR2 are MRHNA and SNTAGT. V shed 4 bases and J 7 bases; nucleotides not matched to a gene: 3. CDR3 length equals 13 residues. The DNA for the CDR3 is TGTGCCAGCAGTGGGACAGGGGGAGGTGGCTACACCTTC. Protein sequence: CASSGTGGGGYTF.

The V and J genes are TRBV27 and TRBJ2-7; D possibly matches TRBD1 or TRBD2 (5 bases each). Trimming shortened V by 3 bases and J by 3 bases, and 12 bases separated the two germline ends. CDR3 length: 14 amino acids. Germline lookup yields CDR1 MNHEY and CDR2 SMNVEV (reference sequence). The chain's CDR3 is CASSFGTGLYEQYF. The CDR3 nucleotides read TGTGCCAGCAGTTTCGGGACGGGCCTCTACGAGCAGTACTTC.

The sample holds a few counts of this clone. The J gene is TRBJ1-2, the V gene TRBV5-1, with D maybe TRBD1 (6 bases). The V gene lost 3 bases and the J gene lost 7 bases, with 10 bases spanning the gap. Germline CDR1 is SGHRS and CDR2 is YFSETQ. The CDR3 length is 12 residues. The DNA of the CDR3 is TGCGCCAGCAGCTACGACAGGCTTGGCTACACCTTC. Residues: CASSYDRLGYTF.